A selection of T cell receptor beta chains follows, all from one sample in a study of blood T cell repertoires in COVID-19. Assay: immunoSEQ multiplex PCR; the TCRdb copy retains only in-frame clones and omits some. This table holds about 310,000 clones, about nine tenths found once. The material sequenced was PBMCs or T cells enriched from blood (not recorded which). The source is a middle-aged woman who had recovered from COVID-19. The CDR3 runs from the conserved cysteine through the conserved F or W. Fields, in order: J gene, clone size, D gene, V gene, CDR3 DNA, CDR3 protein. The D gene is left open where the match is weak. Clone sizes are given selectively: once, few, many, or a class where the clone is expanded.

j_gene: TRBJ1-2
abundance: NA
d_gene: TRBD1
v_gene: TRBV24-1
CDR3nt: TGTGCCACCAGAGACAGGGGATATGGCTACACCTTC
CDR3aa: CATRDRGYGYTF

j_gene: TRBJ1-4
abundance: NA
d_gene: TRBD1
v_gene: TRBV6-2/TRBV6-3
CDR3nt: TGTGCCAGCAGCCTCGGACAGGGATGGGAAAAACTGTTTTTT
CDR3aa: CASSLGQGWEKLFF

j_gene: TRBJ1-1
abundance: NA
d_gene: NA
v_gene: TRBV10-3
CDR3nt: TGTGCCATCAGTGAGTCGGGGGGATTTTTGGACACTGAAGCTTTCTTT
CDR3aa: CAISESGGFLDTEAFF

j_gene: TRBJ2-7
abundance: NA
d_gene: TRBD1
v_gene: TRBV10-3
CDR3nt: TGTGCCATCAGGACAGGGTACGAGCAGTACTTC
CDR3aa: CAIRTGYEQYF

j_gene: TRBJ1-2
abundance: NA
d_gene: TRBD1
v_gene: TRBV6-2/TRBV6-3
CDR3nt: TGTGCCAGCAGTTACCCCCCGACAGGGGGCTACACCTTC
CDR3aa: CASSYPPTGGYTF

j_gene: TRBJ2-1
abundance: NA
d_gene: NA
v_gene: TRBV6-2/TRBV6-3
CDR3nt: TGTGCCAGCAGTTACTCTACCGGGACACAGCAGTTCTTC
CDR3aa: CASSYSTGTQQFF

j_gene: TRBJ1-5
abundance: NA
d_gene: NA
v_gene: TRBV4-1
CDR3nt: TGCGCCAGCAGTCCCGGACATAGCAATCAGCCCCAGCATTTT
CDR3aa: CASSPGHSNQPQHF

j_gene: TRBJ2-7
abundance: NA
d_gene: TRBD2
v_gene: TRBV13
CDR3nt: TGTGCCAGCAGCCCCTCCGGGACTAGCGGGAGGGCCCGTTTCGAGCAGTACTTC
CDR3aa: CASSPSGTSGRARFEQYF

j_gene: TRBJ2-2
abundance: NA
d_gene: NA
v_gene: TRBV11-3
CDR3nt: TGTGCCAGCAGCTTAGATCTTCGGGGGACCGGGGAGCTGTTTTTT
CDR3aa: CASSLDLRGTGELFF

j_gene: TRBJ1-5
abundance: NA
d_gene: TRBD1
v_gene: TRBV10-3
CDR3nt: TGTGCCATCAGCGTCGGACAGGGCGGTCAGCCCCAGCATTTT
CDR3aa: CAISVGQGGQPQHF

j_gene: TRBJ2-7
abundance: NA
d_gene: TRBD1
v_gene: TRBV28
CDR3nt: TGTGCCAGCAGTTTAGAGGGACAGGGTTACGAGCAGTACTTC
CDR3aa: CASSLEGQGYEQYF

j_gene: TRBJ1-5
abundance: NA
d_gene: TRBD1
v_gene: TRBV7-9
CDR3nt: TGTGCCAGCAGCTTGGGACAGGGGGGTTATCAGCCCCAGCATTTT
CDR3aa: CASSLGQGGYQPQHF

j_gene: TRBJ2-5
abundance: NA
d_gene: TRBD2
v_gene: TRBV4-3
CDR3nt: TGCGCCAGCAGCCAAGATAGGGGACTAGCGGGGGACCTGTACCAAGAGACCCAGTACTTC
CDR3aa: CASSQDRGLAGDLYQETQYF

j_gene: TRBJ2-3
abundance: NA
d_gene: TRBD2
v_gene: TRBV11-3
CDR3nt: TGTGCCAGCAGCTCTCCGTTAACTAGCGGGAGGGACGATACGCAGTATTTT
CDR3aa: CASSSPLTSGRDDTQYF

j_gene: TRBJ2-1
abundance: NA
d_gene: NA
v_gene: TRBV7-2
CDR3nt: TGTGCCAGCAGCTTATCTCAGGGAAGTGAGCAGTTCTTC
CDR3aa: CASSLSQGSEQFF

j_gene: TRBJ2-4
abundance: NA
d_gene: TRBD2
v_gene: TRBV15
CDR3nt: TGTGCCACCAGCAGAGAGAGTAGCGGGGGGGCGGCCAAAAACATTCAGTACTTC
CDR3aa: CATSRESSGGAAKNIQYF

j_gene: TRBJ2-1
abundance: NA
d_gene: TRBD1
v_gene: TRBV5-8
CDR3nt: TGTGCCAGCAGCTTGGTCTACAGGGGTCCTAACAATGAGCAGTTCTTC
CDR3aa: CASSLVYRGPNNEQFF

j_gene: TRBJ2-2
abundance: NA
d_gene: NA
v_gene: TRBV19
CDR3nt: TGTGCCAGTAGTATAGTCCCAGATTTGAACACCGGGGAGCTGTTTTTT
CDR3aa: CASSIVPDLNTGELFF

j_gene: TRBJ2-1
abundance: NA
d_gene: TRBD1
v_gene: TRBV28
CDR3nt: TGTGCCAGCAGTTTAGGCGACAGGGTATACAATGAGCAGTTCTTC
CDR3aa: CASSLGDRVYNEQFF

j_gene: TRBJ2-7
abundance: NA
d_gene: NA
v_gene: TRBV3-1/TRBV3-2
CDR3nt: TGTGCCAGCAGCCAAGATTCAGGTAGGGGGCAGTACTTC
CDR3aa: CASSQDSGRGQYF

j_gene: TRBJ1-2
abundance: NA
d_gene: NA
v_gene: TRBV18
CDR3nt: TGTGCCAGCTCACCAGGGGCCGTGGGCGGCTACACCTTC
CDR3aa: CASSPGAVGGYTF

j_gene: TRBJ1-1
abundance: NA
d_gene: NA
v_gene: TRBV28
CDR3nt: TGTGCCAGCGACGGGGTGAACACTGAAGCTTTCTTT
CDR3aa: CASDGVNTEAFF

j_gene: TRBJ1-1
abundance: NA
d_gene: TRBD1
v_gene: TRBV18
CDR3nt: TGTGCCAGCTCACCACTCGGACCCGGGACAGGGTTCCTCCCGCGCCAAAACGCTGAAGCTTTCTTT
CDR3aa: CASSPLGPGTGFLPRQNAEAFF

j_gene: TRBJ1-2
abundance: NA
d_gene: TRBD1
v_gene: TRBV9
CDR3nt: TGTGCCAGCAGCGGGACAGGGAATGGCTACACCTTC
CDR3aa: CASSGTGNGYTF

j_gene: TRBJ1-1
abundance: NA
d_gene: NA
v_gene: TRBV7-3
CDR3nt: TGTGCCAGCAGCTCGGGGTTTGGCACTGAAGCTTTCTTT
CDR3aa: CASSSGFGTEAFF

j_gene: TRBJ1-1
abundance: NA
d_gene: TRBD1
v_gene: TRBV7-2
CDR3nt: TGTGCCAGCAGCCCTGGGACAGGGGGCTTGTTGGAAGCTTTCTTT
CDR3aa: CASSPGTGGLLEAFF

j_gene: TRBJ1-3
abundance: few
d_gene: TRBD1
v_gene: TRBV7-9
CDR3nt: TGTGCCAGCATGGGACAGGGGATCTCTGGAAACACCATATATTTT
CDR3aa: CASMGQGISGNTIYF

j_gene: TRBJ2-3
abundance: few
d_gene: TRBD2
v_gene: TRBV10-3
CDR3nt: TGTGCCATCACCGAGACTAGCCGCACAGATACGCAGTATTTT
CDR3aa: CAITETSRTDTQYF

j_gene: TRBJ1-6
abundance: NA
d_gene: NA
v_gene: TRBV7-9
CDR3nt: TGTGCCAGCAGCTTAGTAGACTCGAATTCACCCCTCCACTTT
CDR3aa: CASSLVDSNSPLHF

j_gene: TRBJ1-5
abundance: NA
d_gene: TRBD1
v_gene: TRBV29-1
CDR3nt: TGCAGCGTGCTAACAGGGGGCGATAGACAGCCCCAGCATTTT
CDR3aa: CSVLTGGDRQPQHF

j_gene: TRBJ1-2
abundance: NA
d_gene: NA
v_gene: TRBV11-2
CDR3nt: TGTGCCAGCAGCTTAGGGGGAGGAGGCTACACCTTC
CDR3aa: CASSLGGGGYTF

j_gene: TRBJ2-7
abundance: NA
d_gene: TRBD1
v_gene: TRBV19
CDR3nt: TGTGCCAGTAGTACATTGGGGACAACAGGGGAATGGGAGCAGTACTTC
CDR3aa: CASSTLGTTGEWEQYF

j_gene: TRBJ1-1
abundance: NA
d_gene: NA
v_gene: TRBV5-8
CDR3nt: TGTGCCAGCACTTGGGGAGTAGATACTGAAGCTTTCTTT
CDR3aa: CASTWGVDTEAFF

j_gene: TRBJ1-2
abundance: NA
d_gene: NA
v_gene: TRBV14
CDR3nt: TGTGCCAGCAGCCGCGAACGTATTAGCTACACCTTC
CDR3aa: CASSRERISYTF

j_gene: TRBJ2-1
abundance: NA
d_gene: NA
v_gene: TRBV6-6
CDR3nt: TGTGCCAGCAGCCCTAGCGCCTTCTACAATGAGCAGTTCTTC
CDR3aa: CASSPSAFYNEQFF

j_gene: TRBJ2-1
abundance: NA
d_gene: TRBD2
v_gene: TRBV19
CDR3nt: TGTGCCAGTAGTTCCCTTTCGACTAGCGGGAGGATTGGCAATGAGCAGTTCTTC
CDR3aa: CASSSLSTSGRIGNEQFF

j_gene: TRBJ2-2
abundance: NA
d_gene: TRBD2
v_gene: TRBV10-2
CDR3nt: TGCGCCAGCAGTGGTCTCTCTTGGGCGGGAGACGCGGGCACCGGGGAGCTGTTTTTT
CDR3aa: CASSGLSWAGDAGTGELFF

j_gene: TRBJ1-6
abundance: NA
d_gene: TRBD1
v_gene: TRBV19
CDR3nt: TGTGCCAGTTCCACCGGGACAGGGGTATCGTCCCTCCACTTT
CDR3aa: CASSTGTGVSSLHF

j_gene: TRBJ2-4
abundance: few
d_gene: NA
v_gene: TRBV28
CDR3nt: TGTGCCAGCAGTTTATGGAAAGGGGGATTAGCCAAAAACATTCAGTACTTC
CDR3aa: CASSLWKGGLAKNIQYF

j_gene: TRBJ1-4
abundance: NA
d_gene: NA
v_gene: TRBV27
CDR3nt: TGTGCCAGCAGTGGCGGGTTCGCCGAAAAACTGTTTTTT
CDR3aa: CASSGGFAEKLFF

j_gene: TRBJ2-7
abundance: NA
d_gene: TRBD1
v_gene: TRBV10-1
CDR3nt: TGCGCTTCCAAGGGCCCGGGACAGGGGGCGCGGGAGCAGTACTTC
CDR3aa: CASKGPGQGAREQYF

j_gene: TRBJ1-6
abundance: few
d_gene: NA
v_gene: TRBV19
CDR3nt: TGTGCCAGTAGCCGAGGCACGGAAGACTCCTATAATTCACCCCTCCACTTT
CDR3aa: CASSRGTEDSYNSPLHF

j_gene: TRBJ1-5
abundance: once
d_gene: TRBD1
v_gene: TRBV19
CDR3nt: TGTGCCAGTAGTATAGGGACAGGGTATAGCAATCAGCCCCAGCATTTT
CDR3aa: CASSIGTGYSNQPQHF

j_gene: TRBJ1-5
abundance: NA
d_gene: TRBD1
v_gene: TRBV28
CDR3nt: TGTGCCAGCAGTTTGCCCACCGGGACAGGGAATCAGCCCCAGCATTTT
CDR3aa: CASSLPTGTGNQPQHF

j_gene: TRBJ1-5
abundance: few
d_gene: TRBD1
v_gene: TRBV6-6
CDR3nt: TGTGCCAGCAGTAACCGGGACAGGGCCAGCAATCAGCCCCAGCATTTT
CDR3aa: CASSNRDRASNQPQHF

j_gene: TRBJ1-2
abundance: NA
d_gene: TRBD1
v_gene: TRBV28
CDR3nt: TGTGCCAGCAGATGGACAGGGGCTTATGGCTACACCTTC
CDR3aa: CASRWTGAYGYTF

j_gene: TRBJ2-5
abundance: few
d_gene: NA
v_gene: TRBV7-6
CDR3nt: TGTGCCAGCAGCTTAGAGAGCGGGCTAAAGACCCAGTACTTC
CDR3aa: CASSLESGLKTQYF

j_gene: TRBJ2-6
abundance: once
d_gene: TRBD1
v_gene: TRBV4-3
CDR3nt: TGCGCCAGCAGCCGAACACCAGGACAGGGGGCTGGGGCCAACGTCCTGACTTTC
CDR3aa: CASSRTPGQGAGANVLTF

j_gene: TRBJ2-3
abundance: NA
d_gene: TRBD2
v_gene: TRBV5-1
CDR3nt: TGCGCCAGCAGCCCTATGGGGACTACAACAACGCAGTATTTT
CDR3aa: CASSPMGTTTTQYF